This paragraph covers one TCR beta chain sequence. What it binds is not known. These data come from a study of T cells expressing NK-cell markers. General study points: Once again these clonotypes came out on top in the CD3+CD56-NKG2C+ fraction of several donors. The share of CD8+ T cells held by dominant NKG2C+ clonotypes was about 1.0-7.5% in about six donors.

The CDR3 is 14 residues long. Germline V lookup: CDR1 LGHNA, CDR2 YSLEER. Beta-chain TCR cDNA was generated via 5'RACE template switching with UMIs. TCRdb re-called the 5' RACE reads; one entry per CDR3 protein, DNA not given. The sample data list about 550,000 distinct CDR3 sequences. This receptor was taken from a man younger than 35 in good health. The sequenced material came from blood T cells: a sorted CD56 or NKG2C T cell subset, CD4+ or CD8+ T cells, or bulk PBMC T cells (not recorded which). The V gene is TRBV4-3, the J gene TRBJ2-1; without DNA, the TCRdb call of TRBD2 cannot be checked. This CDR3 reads CASSQEVGPDEQFF.